Included here is one T cell receptor beta chain sequence, with context. The antigen is undetermined. In the original processing: Quality scores were absent from the junction-only immunoSEQ sequences, so filtering differed. Clones were read by immunoSEQ multiplex PCR, and TCRdb kept only the in-frame ones, dropping some. V, J and clone size were drawn from that table, and D and trimming were deduced from the DNA. In the table there are 190,000 or so clones, approximately 62% of which are singletons. Donors had no recently reported acute infections or vaccinations and were HIV-negative. The data were obtained in a study of shared clonotypes between healthy human individuals. General study results and limits: In a handful of donors, approximately 5% of naive CD4 clonotypes appeared in common.

This TCR was recovered from a man younger than 45 in good health. Source material: memory CD4+ T cells sorted from blood. Subset meaning: CD45RA-negative fraction.

CDR3: CARSLPLAGASTDTQYF. In DNA form, the CDR3 reads TGTGCCAGAAGCTTACCTCTAGCGGGAGCCAGCACAGATACGCAGTATTTT. The chain has TRBV5-3 and TRBJ2-3; TRBD2 aligns across 10 bases. TRBV5-3 is assigned to the ORF class and has an uncertain function. V lost 2 bases to trimming and J lost 0 bases; unmatched junction nucleotides: 6. The CDR3 length is 17 residues.